A selection of T cell receptor beta chains follows, all from one sample in a study of glioma-infiltrating T cells after dendritic cell vaccination. TCRdb's table, derived via immunoSEQ multiplex PCR, lists solely in-frame clones and lacks some. The sample holds tens of thousands of clones, 79% seen once. The sequencing here drew on blood, taken before dendritic cell vaccination. The receptors here all came from a human donor with glioblastoma. Each CDR3 is given with its conserved first and last residue. Fields, in order: D gene, clone size, CDR3 length, V gene, J gene, CDR3 protein, CDR3 DNA. D genes are given only for firm matches. Clone size is shown for a subset of rows, as once, few, many or a class of expanded clone.

d_gene: -; abundance: once; len: 13; v_gene: TRBV4-3; j_gene: TRBJ2-5; CDR3aa: CASSQALQGTQYF; CDR3nt: TGCGCCAGCAGCCAAGCCCTGCAGGGGACCCAGTACTTC
d_gene: -; abundance: -; len: 13; v_gene: TRBV5-1; j_gene: TRBJ2-1; CDR3aa: CASSLLNYNEQFF; CDR3nt: TGCGCCAGCAGCTTGTTAAATTACAATGAGCAGTTCTTC
d_gene: -; abundance: -; len: 14; v_gene: TRBV7-2; j_gene: TRBJ2-1; CDR3aa: CASSYIDSYNEQFF; CDR3nt: TGTGCCAGCAGCTATATAGACTCCTACAATGAGCAGTTCTTC
d_gene: TRBD1; abundance: -; len: 14; v_gene: TRBV29-1; j_gene: TRBJ1-1; CDR3aa: CSVPGQGLNTEAFF; CDR3nt: TGCAGCGTGCCGGGACAGGGGCTGAACACTGAAGCTTTCTTT
d_gene: TRBD2; abundance: few; len: 17; v_gene: TRBV7-8; j_gene: TRBJ2-2; CDR3aa: CASSLGLAGGATGELFF; CDR3nt: TGTGCCAGCAGCCTAGGACTAGCGGGAGGTGCCACCGGGGAGCTGTTTTTT
d_gene: TRBD1; abundance: few; len: 15; v_gene: TRBV7-9; j_gene: TRBJ2-3; CDR3aa: CASSQQGAVTDTQYF; CDR3nt: TGTGCCAGCAGCCAACAGGGGGCGGTCACAGATACGCAGTATTTT
d_gene: -; abundance: -; len: 14; v_gene: TRBV5-1; j_gene: TRBJ2-5; CDR3aa: CASSPGSVAGTQYF; CDR3nt: TGCGCCAGCAGTCCCGGGTCCGTTGCGGGGACCCAGTACTTC
d_gene: -; abundance: once; len: 14; v_gene: TRBV28; j_gene: TRBJ2-5; CDR3aa: CASSSPTSQETQYF; CDR3nt: TGTGCCAGCAGTTCGCCAACTAGTCAAGAGACCCAGTACTTC
d_gene: TRBD1; abundance: -; len: 15; v_gene: TRBV28; j_gene: TRBJ1-2; CDR3aa: CASSSDPGQGSGYTF; CDR3nt: TGTGCCAGCAGTTCCGATCCGGGACAGGGGTCTGGCTACACCTTC
d_gene: TRBD2; abundance: -; len: 18; v_gene: TRBV5-6; j_gene: TRBJ2-2; CDR3aa: CASSPRPRLAGGTGELFF; CDR3nt: TGTGCCAGCAGCCCACGACCGAGACTAGCGGGAGGAACCGGGGAGCTGTTTTTT
d_gene: TRBD2; abundance: -; len: 13; v_gene: TRBV13; j_gene: TRBJ2-3; CDR3aa: CASSSGRYDTQYF; CDR3nt: TGTGCCAGCAGTAGCGGGAGATACGATACGCAGTATTTT
d_gene: TRBD1; abundance: -; len: 14; v_gene: TRBV15; j_gene: TRBJ2-1; CDR3aa: CATSRGTGNNEQFF; CDR3nt: TGTGCCACCAGCAGAGGGACAGGCAACAATGAGCAGTTCTTC
d_gene: TRBD2; abundance: -; len: 16; v_gene: TRBV7-6; j_gene: TRBJ2-7; CDR3aa: CASSLEASGGFYEQYF; CDR3nt: TGTGCCAGCAGCTTAGAGGCTAGCGGGGGATTCTACGAGCAGTACTTC
d_gene: -; abundance: -; len: 13; v_gene: TRBV19; j_gene: TRBJ2-3; CDR3aa: CASSSGGSDTQYF; CDR3nt: TGTGCCAGTAGTTCGGGGGGCTCAGATACGCAGTATTTT
d_gene: TRBD1; abundance: once; len: 15; v_gene: TRBV12-5; j_gene: TRBJ2-1; CDR3aa: CASGLLKGQAVQQFF; CDR3nt: TGTGCTAGTGGTTTGCTAAAGGGACAGGCGGTACAGCAGTTCTTC
d_gene: TRBD2; abundance: -; len: 13; v_gene: TRBV5-5; j_gene: TRBJ2-1; CDR3aa: CASSLGASGEQFF; CDR3nt: TGTGCCAGCAGCTTGGGGGCTAGCGGAGAGCAGTTCTTC
d_gene: TRBD1; abundance: -; len: 15; v_gene: TRBV30; j_gene: TRBJ1-3; CDR3aa: CAWSSQGVPGNTIYF; CDR3nt: TGTGCCTGGAGTTCGCAGGGGGTCCCAGGAAACACCATATATTTT
d_gene: -; abundance: medium-sized; len: 15; v_gene: TRBV7-2; j_gene: TRBJ2-3; CDR3aa: CASSSFGGITDTQYF; CDR3nt: TGTGCCAGCAGCTCCTTTGGCGGGATAACAGATACGCAGTATTTT
d_gene: -; abundance: -; len: 13; v_gene: TRBV7-3; j_gene: TRBJ2-4; CDR3aa: CASSLNQGNIQYF; CDR3nt: TGTGCCAGCAGCTTAAACCAGGGGAACATTCAGTACTTC
d_gene: TRBD2; abundance: -; len: 15; v_gene: TRBV9; j_gene: TRBJ2-7; CDR3aa: CASSVDGTSYGEQYF; CDR3nt: TGTGCCAGCAGCGTAGATGGGACTAGCTATGGCGAGCAGTACTTC
d_gene: -; abundance: few; len: 17; v_gene: TRBV27; j_gene: TRBJ1-1; CDR3aa: CASSLSAGPPMNTEAFF; CDR3nt: TGTGCCAGCAGTTTATCCGCAGGCCCTCCCATGAACACTGAAGCTTTCTTT
d_gene: TRBD1; abundance: few; len: 15; v_gene: TRBV27; j_gene: TRBJ2-4; CDR3aa: CASSLLGQGANIQYF; CDR3nt: TGTGCCAGCAGTTTATTAGGACAGGGGGCTAACATTCAGTACTTC
d_gene: -; abundance: -; len: 15; v_gene: TRBV4-2; j_gene: TRBJ1-6; CDR3aa: CASSPQNSYNSPLHF; CDR3nt: TGTGCCAGCAGCCCACAGAACTCCTATAATTCACCCCTCCACTTT
d_gene: TRBD1; abundance: -; len: 14; v_gene: TRBV13; j_gene: TRBJ1-2; CDR3aa: CASSLDRGNYGYTF; CDR3nt: TGTGCCAGCAGCTTGGACAGGGGCAACTATGGCTACACCTTC
d_gene: TRBD1; abundance: -; len: 14; v_gene: TRBV18; j_gene: TRBJ2-5; CDR3aa: CASSLGQIQETQYF; CDR3nt: TGTGCCAGCTCACTGGGACAGATACAAGAGACCCAGTACTTC
d_gene: -; abundance: once; len: 13; v_gene: TRBV19; j_gene: TRBJ2-7; CDR3aa: CASSTGLGYEQYF; CDR3nt: TGTGCCAGTAGTACAGGGTTGGGGTACGAGCAGTACTTC
d_gene: TRBD1; abundance: -; len: 15; v_gene: TRBV6-5; j_gene: TRBJ2-7; CDR3aa: CASSYRGQDSYEQYF; CDR3nt: TGTGCCAGCAGTTATAGAGGACAGGACTCCTACGAGCAGTACTTC
d_gene: TRBD1; abundance: -; len: 14; v_gene: TRBV2; j_gene: TRBJ1-4; CDR3aa: CASSPDRGPEKLFF; CDR3nt: TGTGCCAGCAGTCCGGACAGGGGGCCTGAAAAACTGTTTTTT